In its sample, the clone carrying this T cell receptor (beta chain) was seen many times. What it binds is not known. This CDR3 region has 15 residues. V lost 0 bases and J lost 0, with 9 bases in between. CDR1 is GTSNPN and CDR2 is SVGIG in the germline V gene (reference sequence). The data belong to a study of T cells in Graves' hyperthyroidism and ophthalmopathy. Study-level findings and limits: Ophthalmopathy onset followed model prediction by a median about six months.

Clinical symptoms, serum thyroxine and TRAb, thyroid ultrasound and orbital computed tomography were used for the diagnoses. The investigators amplified TCR beta CDR3 regions from RNA transcripts. The study used the HTBI primer set for a first-round RT-PCR of the TCR CDR3. TCRdb independently ran MiXCR on the multiplex PCR reads; one entry per CDR3 protein. The table has over 350,000 distinct CDR3 sequences, about 15% seen once. The source material was blood. The receptor was isolated from a man between 18 and 35 years old with Graves' ophthalmopathy. The chain carries TRBV30 and TRBJ1-3; no clear D. CDR3 loop: CAWSVFGSSGNTIYF. In nucleotides, the CDR3 is TGTGCCTGGAGTGTGTTCGGGAGCTCTGGAAACACCATATATTTT.